The clone carrying this TCR beta chain was recorded once. Its antigen is unknown. The V gene end was trimmed by 3 bases and the J gene end by 6 bases; junction bases not matched to a gene: 5. From germline, CDR1 is MNHNS and CDR2 SASEGT. This CDR3 contains 15 residues. The sample is drawn from a study of cytomegalovirus exposure and HLA in healthy donors. Study-level information: An earlier analysis found under 130 million unique TCR beta sequences from approximately 190 million T cells.

A multiplex PCR was run with 60 Vbeta primers and 13 Jbeta primers. Data came from immunoSEQ multiplex PCR; TCRdb stores just in-frame clones and leaves some out. The sample yields approximately 150,000 clones, 60% to 80% seen once. General study points: An analysis that came later showed most CMV-associated TCR beta chains appearing HLA-restricted. The study dropped some indistinguishable V segments, TRBV6-2 and TRBV6-3 among them. Reports described diagnosis of cytomegalovirus status by the classifier as highly specific and sensitive.

This sequence joins TRBV6-1 and TRBJ1-5; 10 nucleotides align to TRBD1. Sequencing used PBMCs. This receptor was obtained from a man aged 25 to 40 in good health and CMV-seropositive. CDR3: CASSEGDRGRQPQHF. The CDR3 DNA sequence: TGTGCCAGCAGTGAGGGCGACAGGGGGCGTCAGCCCCAGCATTTT.